The 14 T cell receptor beta chains in this list originate from one sample, sequenced in a study of blood T cell repertoires in COVID-19. Using immunoSEQ multiplex PCR, the repertoire was profiled, and TCRdb retains in-frame clones only, with some absent. The repertoire holds roughly 62,000 clones, with around 90% as singletons. The sequencing input was peripheral blood. These receptors all stem from a man between 65 and 85 years old with acute or convalescent COVID-19.

The chain recombines TRBV2 with TRBJ1-2; no clear D. Trimming cost V 5 bases and J 4 bases, with 17 bases left between them. CDR1 SNHLY and CDR2 FYNNEI come from the germline V gene. The CDR3 has 15 amino acids. As DNA, the CDR3 is TGTGCCAGCAGTTGGGAGGGAGGCGGTAGCTATGGCTACACCTTC. Protein sequence: CASSWEGGGSYGYTF. The variable domain in full, completed from reference TRBV2 and TRBJ1-2, reads EPEVTQTPSHQVTQMGQEVILRCVPISNHLYFYWYRQILGQKVEFLVSFYNNEISEKSEIFDDQFSVERPDGSNFTLKIRSTKLEDSAMYFCASSWEGGGSYGYTFGSGTRLTVV.

This sequence joins TRBV6-6 and TRBJ2-5; possible D gene TRBD1, 7 bases. CDR1 and CDR2 from the germline V gene are MNHNY and SVGAGI (reference sequence). V was pared by 2 bases and J by 4 bases, with 17 bases between. The CDR3 spans 16 residues. CDR3 protein: CASSYGGGFPRETQYF. CDR3 DNA: TGTGCCAGCAGTTACGGAGGGGGCTTTCCCCGAGAGACCCAGTACTTC.

The V gene is TRBV6-4, the J gene TRBJ2-2; 9 bases map to TRBD1. Germline CDR1 and CDR2: MRHNA and SNTAGT. V trimming: 7 bases; J trimming: 4 bases; junction bases outside the gene matches: 7. The CDR3 has 15 residues. The CDR3 DNA reads TGTGCCAGCAAACCACAGGGGGCTTCCACCGGGGAGCTGTTTTTT. Residues: CASKPQGASTGELFF.

The chain uses TRBV14 and TRBJ2-5; D is perhaps TRBD2 (5 bases). The CDR3 is 16 residues long. Between the trimmed V and J ends, which lost 2 bases and 2 bases, there was a span of 15 bases. Per germline, CDR1 SGHDN and CDR2 FVKESK. The chain's CDR3 is CASSQFSGTIQETQYF. CDR3 sequence (DNA): TGTGCCAGCAGCCAATTTTCGGGAACAATACAAGAGACCCAGTACTTC.

This clone was seen at least ten times. This chain links TRBV18 with TRBJ1-2; a weak D match, TRBD1 (6 bases). Germline-derived CDR1 and CDR2 are KGHSH and LQKENI. With 3 bases removed from V and 5 bases from J, the gap between germline ends came to 10 bases. The length of the CDR3 is 13 residues. The CDR3 spells CASSPDGQYGYTF. CDR3 in DNA: TGTGCCAGCTCACCGGACGGACAGTATGGCTACACCTTC.

CDR3 bases: TGTGCCAGTAGTCCCCGGGACAGGGGGCTCAATGAGCAGTTCTTC. It specifies CASSPRDRGLNEQFF. The chain recombines TRBV19 with TRBJ2-1; 12 bases match TRBD1. The CDR3 loop spans 15 amino acids. The trim removed 5 bases at V and 6 bases at J, leaving 5 bases unmatched. Germline assignment: CDR1 LNHDA and CDR2 SQIVND (reference sequence).

The V gene is TRBV25-1, the J gene TRBJ2-7; tentative D call: TRBD2 (6 bases). The CDR3 is 15 residues long. V was clipped by 3 bases and J by 5 bases, with 17 bases between them. Germline CDR1 reads MGHDK; CDR2 reads SYGVNS. DNA for the CDR3: TGTGCCAGCAGTGATTTCGGAGGGATTTTGGACGAGCAGTACTTC. Translation: CASSDFGGILDEQYF.

This clone was detected only a few times. The gene calls are TRBV28 and TRBJ1-1, with D unresolved. CDR3 size: 13 residues. The germline CDR1 and CDR2 sequences are MDHEN and SYDVKM. Trimming removed 3 bases at V and 5 bases at J, with 10 bases between. The CDR3 loop reads CASSLVPGTEAFF. The CDR3, as DNA: TGTGCCAGCAGTTTGGTTCCCGGGACTGAAGCTTTCTTT. Combining the CDR3 with reference TRBV28 and TRBJ1-1 gives the whole variable domain DVKVTQSSRYLVKRTGEKVFLECVQDMDHENMFWYRQDPGLGLRLIYFSYDVKMKEKGDIPEGYSVSREKKERFSLILESASTNQTSMYLCASSLVPGTEAFFGQGTRLTVV.

The chain links TRBV5-1 to TRBJ2-5; D is undetermined. Germline loops: CDR1 SGHRS, CDR2 YFSETQ. The CDR3 spans 15 residues. The V end lost 0 bases, the J end lost 5 bases, and 14 bases lay between the germline ends. Here the CDR3 DNA reads TGCGCCAGCAGCTTGGATTCTCCATCCAGGGAGACCCAGTACTTC. Encoded protein: CASSLDSPSRETQYF.

The chain carries TRBV6-5 and TRBJ1-5; D is unclear. The CDR3 spans 14 residues. The germline CDR1 and CDR2 sequences are MNHEY and SVGAGI. V lost 4 bases, J lost 5 bases, and 12 bases lay in between. The CDR3, as DNA: TGTGCCAGCAGTTCAGCGTTCCTCGATCAGCCCCAGCATTTT. Residues: CASSSAFLDQPQHF.

This chain uses TRBV3-1 (or the pseudogene TRBV3-2) with TRBJ2-7, with D unresolved. The V end lost 0 bases, the J end lost 3 bases, and 9 bases lay between the germline ends. The CDR3 loop spans 14 amino acids. CDR1 is LGHDT, CDR2 YNNKEL, per germline (reference sequence). CDR3 loop: CASSQDIIFYEQYF. Written as DNA, the CDR3 is TGTGCCAGCAGCCAAGATATAATATTCTACGAGCAGTACTTC.

This rearrangement joins TRBV5-1 to TRBJ2-7, with 13 bases that match TRBD2. Germline CDR1 reads SGHRS; CDR2 reads YFSETQ. This CDR3 spans 16 amino acids. Unmatched junction bases numbered 9, after V lost 4 bases and J lost 5 bases. CDR3: CASSRPLAGGPHEQYF. The CDR3 DNA is TGCGCCAGCAGCCGTCCACTAGCGGGGGGGCCCCACGAGCAGTACTTC.

The chain links TRBV5-4 to TRBJ1-5; TRBD1 is a possible D gene (5 bases). V was pared by 4 bases and J by 8 bases, with 19 bases between. Germline V gene data show CDR1 as SGHNT and CDR2 as YYREEE (reference sequence). This CDR3 is built from 15 residues. The CDR3 sequence: CASSPGPEQEKPQHF. In nucleotides, the CDR3 is TGTGCCAGCAGCCCAGGGCCTGAGCAGGAAAAGCCCCAGCATTTT.

In its sample, this clone was seen once. The chain is built from TRBV3-1 (or the pseudogene TRBV3-2) and TRBJ1-1; D is perhaps TRBD1 (5 bases). V was clipped by 5 bases and J by 7 bases, with 11 bases between them. This CDR3 has 12 residues. Germline V CDR1 and CDR2: LGHDT, YNNKEL (reference sequence). The CDR3 nucleotides are TGTGCCAGCAGCGCAGCAAGGGGTGAAGCTTTCTTT. It is translated as CASSAARGEAFF.